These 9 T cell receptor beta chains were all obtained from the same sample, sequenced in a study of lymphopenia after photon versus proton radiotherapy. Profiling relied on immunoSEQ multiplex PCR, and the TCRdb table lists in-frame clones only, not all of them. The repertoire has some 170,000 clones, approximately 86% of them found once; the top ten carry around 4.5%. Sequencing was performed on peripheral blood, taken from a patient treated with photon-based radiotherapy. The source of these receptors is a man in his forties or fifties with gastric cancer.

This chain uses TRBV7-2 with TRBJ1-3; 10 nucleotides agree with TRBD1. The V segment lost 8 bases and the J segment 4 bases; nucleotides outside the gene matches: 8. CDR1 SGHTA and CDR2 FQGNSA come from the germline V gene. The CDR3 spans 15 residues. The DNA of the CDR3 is TGTGCCAGCTCTATGGGACAGGGGACCGGAAACACCATATATTTT. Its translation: CASSMGQGTGNTIYF.

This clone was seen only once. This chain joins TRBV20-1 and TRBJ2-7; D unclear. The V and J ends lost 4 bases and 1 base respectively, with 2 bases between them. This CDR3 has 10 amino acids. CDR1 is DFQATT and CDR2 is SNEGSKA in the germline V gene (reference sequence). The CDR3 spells CSAKSYEQYF. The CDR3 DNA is TGCAGTGCTAAGTCCTACGAGCAGTACTTC.

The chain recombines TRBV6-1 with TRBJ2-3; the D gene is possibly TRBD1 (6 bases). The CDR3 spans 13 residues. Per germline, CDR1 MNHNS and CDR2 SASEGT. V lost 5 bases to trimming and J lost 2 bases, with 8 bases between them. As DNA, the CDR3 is TGTGCCAGCAGTCACAGGGACACAGATACGCAGTATTTT. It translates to CASSHRDTDTQYF.

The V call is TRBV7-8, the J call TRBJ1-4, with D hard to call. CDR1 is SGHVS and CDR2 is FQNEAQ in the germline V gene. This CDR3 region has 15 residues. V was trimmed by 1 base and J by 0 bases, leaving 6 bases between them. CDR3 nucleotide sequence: TGTGCCAGCAGCTTAGATCTGGCAACTAATGAAAAACTGTTTTTT. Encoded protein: CASSLDLATNEKLFF.

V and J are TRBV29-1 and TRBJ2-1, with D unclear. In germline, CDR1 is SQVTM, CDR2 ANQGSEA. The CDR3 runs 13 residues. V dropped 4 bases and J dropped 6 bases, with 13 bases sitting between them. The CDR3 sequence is CSVVESNSNEQFF. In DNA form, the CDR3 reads TGCAGCGTTGTTGAGAGCAATTCCAATGAGCAGTTCTTC.

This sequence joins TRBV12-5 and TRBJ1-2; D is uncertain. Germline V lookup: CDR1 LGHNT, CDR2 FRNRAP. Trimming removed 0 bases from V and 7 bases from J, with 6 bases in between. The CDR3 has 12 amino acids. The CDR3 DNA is TGTGCTAGTGGTTTGGTATCAGGTGGCTACACCTTC. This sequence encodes CASGLVSGGYTF.

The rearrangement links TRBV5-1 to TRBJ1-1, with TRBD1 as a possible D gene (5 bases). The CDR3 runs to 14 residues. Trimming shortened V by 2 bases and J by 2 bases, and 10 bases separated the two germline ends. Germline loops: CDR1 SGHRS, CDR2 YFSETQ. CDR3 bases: TGCGCCAGCAGCTTCGGGACCCTCAACACTGAAGCTTTCTTT. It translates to CASSFGTLNTEAFF.

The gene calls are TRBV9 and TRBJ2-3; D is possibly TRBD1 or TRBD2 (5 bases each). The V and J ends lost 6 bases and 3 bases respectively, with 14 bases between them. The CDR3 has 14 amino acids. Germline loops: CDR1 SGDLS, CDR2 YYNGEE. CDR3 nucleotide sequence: TGTGCCAGCACCCCGGGGCTCCTAACAGATACGCAGTATTTT. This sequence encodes CASTPGLLTDTQYF.

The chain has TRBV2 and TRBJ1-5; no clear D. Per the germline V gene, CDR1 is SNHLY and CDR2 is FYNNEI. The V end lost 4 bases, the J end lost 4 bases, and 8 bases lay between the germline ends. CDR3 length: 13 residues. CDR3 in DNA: TGTGCCAGCAGTGGGAGCGTTAATCAGCCCCAGCATTTT. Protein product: CASSGSVNQPQHF.